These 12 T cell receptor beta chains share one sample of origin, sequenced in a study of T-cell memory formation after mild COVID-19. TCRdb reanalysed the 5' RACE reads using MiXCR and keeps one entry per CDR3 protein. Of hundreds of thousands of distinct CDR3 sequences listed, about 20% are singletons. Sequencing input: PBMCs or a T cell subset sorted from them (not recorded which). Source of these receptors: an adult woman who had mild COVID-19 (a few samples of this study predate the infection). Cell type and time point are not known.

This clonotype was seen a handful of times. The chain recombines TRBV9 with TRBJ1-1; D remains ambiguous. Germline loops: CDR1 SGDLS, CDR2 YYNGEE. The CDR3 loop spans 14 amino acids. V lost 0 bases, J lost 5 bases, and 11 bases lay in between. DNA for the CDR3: TGTGCCAGCAGCGTAGCCCGCGGCTTGACTGAAGCTTTCTTT. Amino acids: CASSVARGLTEAFF. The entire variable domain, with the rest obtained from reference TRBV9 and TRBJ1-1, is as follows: DSGVTQTPKHLITATGQRVTLRCSPRSGDLSVYWYQQSLDQGLQFLIQYYNGEERAKGNILERFSAQQFPDLHSELNLSSLELGDSALYFCASSVARGLTEAFFGQGTRLTVV.

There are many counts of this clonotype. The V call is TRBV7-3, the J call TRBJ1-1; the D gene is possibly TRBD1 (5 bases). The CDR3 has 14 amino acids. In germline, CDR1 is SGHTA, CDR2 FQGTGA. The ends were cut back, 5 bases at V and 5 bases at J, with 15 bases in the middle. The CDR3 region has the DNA TGTGCCAGCAGCGCCGGGACGGGGAGGACTGAAGCTTTCTTT. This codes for CASSAGTGRTEAFF. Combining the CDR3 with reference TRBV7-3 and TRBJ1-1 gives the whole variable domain GAGVSQTPSNKVTEKGKYVELRCDPISGHTALYWYRQSLGQGPEFLIYFQGTGAADDSGLPNDRFFAVRPEGSVSTLKIQRTERGDSAVYLCASSAGTGRTEAFFGQGTRLTVV.

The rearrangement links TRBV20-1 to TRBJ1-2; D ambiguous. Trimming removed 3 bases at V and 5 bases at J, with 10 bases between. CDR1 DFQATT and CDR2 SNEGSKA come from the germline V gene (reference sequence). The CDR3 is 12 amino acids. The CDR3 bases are TGCAGTGCTAGCCCATTCCTTTATGGCTACACCTTC. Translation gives CSASPFLYGYTF.

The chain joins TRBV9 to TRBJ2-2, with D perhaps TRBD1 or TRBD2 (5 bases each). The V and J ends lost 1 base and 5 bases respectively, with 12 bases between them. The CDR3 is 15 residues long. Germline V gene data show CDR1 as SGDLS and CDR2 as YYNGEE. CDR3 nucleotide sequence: TGTGCCAGCAGCGTAAAGCAGGGCGGGACCGGGGAGCTGTTTTTT. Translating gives CASSVKQGGTGELFF.

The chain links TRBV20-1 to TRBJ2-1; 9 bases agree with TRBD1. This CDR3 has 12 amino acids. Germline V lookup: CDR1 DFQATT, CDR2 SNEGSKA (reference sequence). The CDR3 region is CSPLTGGNEQFF. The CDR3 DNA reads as TGCAGCCCCCTGACAGGGGGGAATGAGCAGTTCTTC.

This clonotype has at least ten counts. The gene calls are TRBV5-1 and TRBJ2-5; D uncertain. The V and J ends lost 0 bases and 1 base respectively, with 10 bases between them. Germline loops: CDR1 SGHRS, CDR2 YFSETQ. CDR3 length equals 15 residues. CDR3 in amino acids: CASSLVSQSQETQYF. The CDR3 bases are TGCGCCAGCAGCTTGGTATCCCAGAGCCAAGAGACCCAGTACTTC.

The CDR3 DNA follows: TGTGCCAGCAGCGTAGGAGAGGGCCCCCTATATGAGCAGTTCTTC. Amino acids: CASSVGEGPLYEQFF. This chain joins TRBV9 and TRBJ2-1; TRBD2 is a possible D gene (5 bases). Germline values: CDR1 SGDLS, CDR2 YYNGEE. The length of the CDR3 is 15 residues. V was trimmed by 0 bases and J by 8 bases, leaving 15 bases between them.

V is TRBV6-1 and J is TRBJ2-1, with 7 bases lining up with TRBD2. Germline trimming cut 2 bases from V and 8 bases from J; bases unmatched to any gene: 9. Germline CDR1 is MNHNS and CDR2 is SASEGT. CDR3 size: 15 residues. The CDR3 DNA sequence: TGTGCCAGCAGTGAACAAAGCGGGATGGTCGATGAGCAGTTCTTC. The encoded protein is CASSEQSGMVDEQFF.

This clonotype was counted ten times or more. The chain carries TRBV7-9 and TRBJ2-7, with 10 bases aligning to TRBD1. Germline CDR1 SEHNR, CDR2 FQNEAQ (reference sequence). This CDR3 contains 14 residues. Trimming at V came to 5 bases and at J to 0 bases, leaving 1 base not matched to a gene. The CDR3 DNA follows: TGTGCCAGCAGCAGGGACAGGGGCTCCTACGAGCAGTACTTC. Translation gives CASSRDRGSYEQYF.

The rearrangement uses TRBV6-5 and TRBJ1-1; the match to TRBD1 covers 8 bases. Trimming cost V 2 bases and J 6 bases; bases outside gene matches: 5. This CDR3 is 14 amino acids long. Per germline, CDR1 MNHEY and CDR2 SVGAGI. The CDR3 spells CASSYHGTGAEAFF. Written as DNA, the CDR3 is TGTGCCAGCAGTTACCACGGGACAGGCGCTGAAGCTTTCTTT.

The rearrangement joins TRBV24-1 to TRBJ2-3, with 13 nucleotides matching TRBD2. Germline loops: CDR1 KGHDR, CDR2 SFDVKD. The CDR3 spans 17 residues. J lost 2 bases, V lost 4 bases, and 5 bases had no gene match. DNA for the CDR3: TGTGCCACCAGTGACTACGGACTAGCGGGGGCCACAGATACGCAGTATTTT. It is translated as CATSDYGLAGATDTQYF.

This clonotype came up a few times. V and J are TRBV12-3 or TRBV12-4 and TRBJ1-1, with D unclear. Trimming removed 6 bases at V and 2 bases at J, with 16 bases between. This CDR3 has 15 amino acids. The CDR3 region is CASRFTLTSNTEAFF. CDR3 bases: TGTGCCAGCAGATTCACGCTAACTAGTAACACTGAAGCTTTCTTT.